This TCR beta chain was documented in a study of T cells after yellow fever vaccination. Only a few counts were recorded for this clonotype. The antigen is unknown. TCRdb re-called the 5' RACE reads through MiXCR, storing one row per CDR3 protein. The data show about 99,000 distinct CDR3 sequences, around 5.8% seen once. General observations from the study: The secondary T-cell response peaked on day 5, not day 15, but was weaker. A small proportion of clonotypes was detected in both the CD4 and CD8 compartments. Most clones from primary vaccination resurfaced after the booster (96% CD4, around 90% CD8). Contaminants from the bulk population, in the form of abundant clonotypes, could be found in FACS-sorted repertoires.

CDR1 is MDHEN and CDR2 is SYDVKM in the germline V gene. The CDR3 is 14 residues long. Deletions cut 5 bases from V and 6 bases from J, with 13 bases between. Source: CD8+ T cells sorted from PBMCs, taken 10 days after the yellow fever booster vaccination. The TCR comes from a man between 18 and 35 years old who received the YFV17D yellow fever vaccine. The chain employs TRBV28 and TRBJ2-2; D is ambiguous. CDR3 region: CASSVTVIAGELFF. Here the CDR3 DNA reads TGTGCCAGCAGTGTCACAGTGATTGCCGGGGAGCTGTTTTTT. Using reference TRBV28 and TRBJ2-2 for the parts outside the CDR3, the full variable domain is DVKVTQSSRYLVKRTGEKVFLECVQDMDHENMFWYRQDPGLGLRLIYFSYDVKMKEKGDIPEGYSVSREKKERFSLILESASTNQTSMYLCASSVTVIAGELFFGEGSRLTVL.